This is a list of T cell receptor beta chains from one sample in a study of response to subunit inactivated influenza vaccine. TCRdb fed the RT-PCR reads into MiXCR, producing one record per CDR3 protein. The table has about 240,000 distinct CDR3 sequences, less than 15% seen once. Sequences were derived from non-naive T cells sorted from PBMCs, sampled less than 15 days before vaccination. The receptors shown here come from a man in his fifties or sixties who received an inactivated influenza vaccine. Both conserved end residues are part of each CDR3. The D gene is left open where the match is weak. Some rows have no size entry. The others give once, few or many, or a class for an expanded clone.

14	many	TRBV30	NA	TRBJ2-3	CAWTTGVSTDTQYF	TGTGCCTGGACCACAGGAGTTAGCACAGATACGCAGTATTTT
16	many	TRBV5-5	TRBD2	TRBJ2-2	CASSLELAGGFGELFF	TGTGCCAGCAGCTTGGAACTAGCGGGAGGGTTCGGGGAGCTGTTTTTT
12	NA	TRBV10-1	NA	TRBJ1-1	CASSDWQTEAFF	TGCGCCAGCAGTGATTGGCAAACTGAAGCTTTCTTT
12	few	TRBV20-1	NA	TRBJ2-1	CSASSNGNEQFF	TGCAGTGCTAGTTCGAATGGAAATGAGCAGTTCTTC
16	NA	TRBV7-8	NA	TRBJ2-7	CASSLDQDSYYYEQYF	TGTGCCAGCAGCTTAGATCAGGATTCCTACTACTACGAGCAGTACTTC
13	NA	TRBV2	NA	TRBJ1-5	CASSDTGTQPQHF	TGTGCCAGCAGTGACACAGGGACGCAGCCCCAGCATTTT
15	few	TRBV20-1	TRBD1	TRBJ1-5	CSATGQGLARLPQHF	TGCAGTGCTACGGGACAGGGTCTAGCAAGGCTGCCCCAGCATTTT
15	few	TRBV28	NA	TRBJ1-4	CASAGTEGRNEKLFF	TGTGCCAGCGCCGGGACGGAGGGGCGTAATGAAAAACTGTTTTTT
14	NA	TRBV5-6	NA	TRBJ2-7	CASSYTGTSYEQYF	TGTGCCAGCAGCTACACCGGGACAAGTTACGAGCAGTACTTC
15	NA	TRBV6-1	NA	TRBJ1-6	CASASTDGLNSPLHF	TGTGCCAGCGCCTCGACTGACGGACTTAATTCACCCCTCCACTTT
14	NA	TRBV5-1	NA	TRBJ1-2	CASSLRVGNYGYTF	TGCGCCAGCAGCTTGCGGGTAGGCAACTATGGCTACACCTTC
14	many	TRBV20-1	TRBD2	TRBJ2-7	CSARDPSGRGEQYF	TGCAGTGCTAGAGATCCTAGCGGGAGGGGCGAGCAGTACTTC
16	few	TRBV10-3	TRBD2	TRBJ2-3	CAISESGGTSTDTQYF	TGTGCCATCAGTGAGAGCGGGGGAACTAGCACAGATACGCAGTATTTT
16	few	TRBV5-1	NA	TRBJ2-1	CASSFSSLVSYNEQFF	TGCGCCAGCAGCTTCAGTTCACTTGTCTCCTACAATGAGCAGTTCTTC
16	NA	TRBV7-6	TRBD2	TRBJ2-3	CASSILGLAVTDTQYF	TGTGCCAGCAGCATCCTAGGACTAGCGGTCACAGATACGCAGTATTTT
15	few	TRBV12-3/TRBV12-4	NA	TRBJ1-4	CASSLRLVEVEKLFF	TGTGCCAGCAGTTTACGCTTGGTGGAGGTTGAAAAACTGTTTTTT
15	few	TRBV4-3	NA	TRBJ2-7	CASSPGPLGTYEQYF	TGCGCCAGCAGCCCCGGGCCCCTGGGGACCTACGAGCAGTACTTC
14	many	TRBV6-1	TRBD1	TRBJ2-3	CATQQGDIADTQYF	TGTGCCACGCAACAGGGGGATATTGCAGATACGCAGTATTTT
14	many	TRBV5-5	NA	TRBJ2-5	CASSRPGGVETQYF	TGTGCCAGCAGCCGGCCGGGGGGCGTAGAGACCCAGTACTTC
13	few	TRBV7-6	NA	TRBJ1-2	CASSLGPGDGYTF	TGTGCCAGCAGCTTGGGTCCAGGGGATGGCTACACCTTC
14	many	TRBV5-1	NA	TRBJ1-1	CASSLASLADEAFF	TGCGCCAGCAGCTTGGCCTCCCTGGCGGACGAAGCTTTCTTT
14	NA	TRBV12-3/TRBV12-4	NA	TRBJ1-1	CASRGTRENTEAFF	TGTGCCAGCAGGGGGACACGGGAGAACACTGAAGCTTTCTTT
13	NA	TRBV21-1	NA	TRBJ1-5	CASSKGSNQPQHF	TGTGCCAGCAGCAAAGGTAGCAATCAGCCCCAGCATTTT
16	few	TRBV30	TRBD2	TRBJ2-1	CAWSVQASGGAKAQFF	TGTGCCTGGAGTGTACAGGCTAGCGGGGGGGCTAAAGCGCAGTTCTTC
14	NA	TRBV27	NA	TRBJ1-1	CASSFWGGDTEAFF	TGTGCCAGCAGTTTCTGGGGGGGAGACACTGAAGCTTTCTTT
14	many	TRBV7-9	NA	TRBJ1-1	CASSGQFLNTEAFF	TGTGCCAGCAGCGGACAGTTTCTGAACACTGAAGCTTTCTTT
15	many	TRBV12-3/TRBV12-4	NA	TRBJ2-7	CASSKNGVLTYEQYF	TGTGCCAGCAGCAAGAATGGAGTGCTTACCTACGAGCAGTACTTC
12	few	TRBV24-1	NA	TRBJ2-7	CATRGGPYEQYF	TGTGCCACCAGGGGCGGGCCCTACGAGCAGTACTTC
14	NA	TRBV28	TRBD1	TRBJ2-7	CASTPGQGVHEQYF	TGTGCCAGCACCCCGGGACAGGGGGTCCACGAGCAGTACTTC
16	many	TRBV4-3	NA	TRBJ1-1	CASSQDLGGSTAEAFF	TGCGCCAGCAGCCAAGACTTGGGGGGTTCGACCGCTGAAGCTTTCTTT
17	few	TRBV7-8	TRBD1	TRBJ1-5	CASSPRNRGDSNQPQHF	TGTGCCAGCAGCCCCCGAAACAGGGGTGATAGCAATCAGCCCCAGCATTTT
13	NA	TRBV2	NA	TRBJ1-4	CASNRREGEKLFF	TGTGCCAGCAACCGGAGGGAGGGCGAAAAACTGTTTTTT
13	many	TRBV7-6	NA	TRBJ1-5	CASSAQENQPQHF	TGTGCCAGCAGCGCTCAGGAGAATCAGCCCCAGCATTTT
15	NA	TRBV19	NA	TRBJ1-5	CASNDRPPTFQPQHF	TGTGCCAGCAACGATAGGCCCCCGACATTTCAGCCCCAGCATTTT
14	many	TRBV3-1	NA	TRBJ2-7	CASSRRDNSYEQYF	TGTGCCAGCAGCCGTCGGGACAACTCCTACGAGCAGTACTTC
17	NA	TRBV7-6	TRBD2	TRBJ2-2	CASSSQLAGTPTGELFF	TGTGCCAGCAGCTCGCAACTAGCGGGAACCCCCACCGGGGAGCTGTTTTTT
17	NA	TRBV28	NA	TRBJ1-5	CASSLSLGGGGNQPQHF	TGTGCCAGCAGTTTAAGCCTAGGAGGGGGAGGCAATCAGCCCCAGCATTTT
15	few	TRBV7-8	NA	TRBJ1-1	CASSLDSGGNTEAFF	TGTGCCAGCAGCTTAGATTCGGGGGGGAACACTGAAGCTTTCTTT
16	NA	TRBV29-1	TRBD1	TRBJ2-3	CSVGPGQGVSTDTQYF	TGCAGCGTTGGACCGGGACAGGGGGTCAGCACAGATACGCAGTATTTT
15	NA	TRBV28	TRBD1	TRBJ1-4	CASSDPGQGGEKLFF	TGTGCCAGCAGTGATCCGGGACAGGGGGGCGAAAAACTGTTTTTT
14	NA	TRBV29-1	NA	TRBJ2-1	CSVERRASYNEQFF	TGCAGCGTCGAACGGCGGGCCTCCTACAATGAGCAGTTCTTC
17	NA	TRBV5-1	NA	TRBJ2-4	CASSPPDRAAGKNIQYF	TGCGCCAGCAGCCCCCCGGACCGCGCTGCGGGAAAAAACATTCAGTACTTC
12	NA	TRBV29-1	NA	TRBJ2-7	CSVETGSYEQYF	TGCAGCGTTGAAACCGGGTCCTACGAGCAGTACTTC
14	NA	TRBV29-1	NA	TRBJ2-2	CSVGAGTEGGELFF	TGCAGCGTTGGGGCAGGGACTGAGGGCGGGGAGCTGTTTTTT
13	few	TRBV5-1	NA	TRBJ2-1	CASSWRSVNEQFF	TGCGCCAGCAGTTGGCGGTCCGTAAATGAGCAGTTCTTC
13	many	TRBV28	TRBD1	TRBJ2-7	CASSRQGLPKQYF	TGTGCCAGCAGTCGACAGGGTTTGCCCAAGCAGTACTTC
16	NA	TRBV5-1	TRBD2	TRBJ2-1	CASSRRTSGGAHEQFF	TGCGCCAGCAGCAGGAGGACTAGCGGGGGGGCCCATGAGCAGTTCTTC
15	NA	TRBV5-1	TRBD1	TRBJ2-1	CASSLGQGMNNEQFF	TGCGCCAGCAGCTTGGGACAGGGGATGAACAATGAGCAGTTCTTC
15	many	TRBV7-9	TRBD2	TRBJ2-1	CASSFLAGSFDEQFF	TGTGCCAGCAGCTTCTTAGCGGGGAGCTTCGATGAGCAGTTCTTC
14	NA	TRBV19	TRBD1	TRBJ2-2	CASRQGLNTGELFF	TGTGCCAGTCGACAGGGTTTGAACACCGGGGAGCTGTTTTTT
13	many	TRBV12-3/TRBV12-4	NA	TRBJ2-3	CASSFNRADGQYF	TGTGCCAGCAGTTTTAACAGAGCAGACGGGCAGTATTTT
13	NA	TRBV12-3/TRBV12-4	NA	TRBJ1-2	CASSLNTFYGYTF	TGTGCCAGCAGTTTAAACACCTTCTATGGCTACACCTTC
16	many	TRBV12-3/TRBV12-4	NA	TRBJ1-6	CASSLSGGRGNSPLHF	TGTGCCAGCAGCCTATCCGGGGGCCGGGGGAATTCACCCCTCCACTTT
17	few	TRBV5-6	TRBD1	TRBJ1-1	CASSHLIGTGGNTEAFF	TGTGCCAGCAGCCACCTAATCGGGACAGGGGGGAACACTGAAGCTTTCTTT
15	many	TRBV6-5	TRBD1	TRBJ2-5	CASSYFTGVQETQYF	TGTGCCAGCAGTTATTTTACAGGGGTCCAAGAGACCCAGTACTTC
15	NA	TRBV18	NA	TRBJ2-2	CASSPPGTYTGELFF	TGTGCCAGCTCACCACCTGGGACGTATACCGGGGAGCTGTTTTTT
13	many	TRBV12-3/TRBV12-4	NA	TRBJ1-5	CASKKADNQPQHF	TGTGCCAGCAAAAAAGCAGACAATCAGCCCCAGCATTTT
14	few	TRBV3-1	NA	TRBJ1-1	CASSPPPGYTEAFF	TGTGCCAGCAGCCCCCCCCCGGGGTACACTGAAGCTTTCTTT
16	NA	TRBV6-2/TRBV6-3	NA	TRBJ2-1	CASSYSWGTGGNEQFF	TGTGCCAGCAGTTACTCCTGGGGAACGGGCGGCAATGAGCAGTTCTTC
16	NA	TRBV7-2	TRBD1	TRBJ1-1	CASSPETGAVNTEAFF	TGTGCCAGCAGCCCCGAGACAGGGGCAGTGAACACTGAAGCTTTCTTT